A selection of T cell receptor beta chains follows, all from one sample in a study of T cells after yellow fever vaccination. A single record per CDR3 protein comes from TCRdb applying MiXCR to the 5' RACE reads. The sample carries fewer than 350,000 distinct CDR3 sequences, roughly 4% recorded once. Sequenced material: PBMCs, taken on the day of the yellow fever booster vaccination. The receptors shown here come from a man younger than 35 who received the YFV17D yellow fever vaccine. CDR3s include the opening cysteine and the closing phenylalanine or tryptophan. D genes are given only for firm matches. Clone size is given for some rows only: seen once, a few or many times, or a class if the clone is expanded.

few	TRBD1	TRBJ1-3	TRBV10-3	CATVGALQGPWRNTIYF	TGTGCCACCGTGGGGGCTCTACAGGGGCCGTGGAGAAACACCATATATTTT
many	.	TRBJ2-1	TRBV12-3/TRBV12-4	CASRPYGDEQFF	TGTGCCAGCCGCCCCTATGGAGATGAGCAGTTCTTC
many	.	TRBJ1-1	TRBV10-3	CAISGDPWENTEAFF	TGTGCCATCAGTGGCGACCCCTGGGAGAACACTGAAGCTTTCTTT
few	.	TRBJ1-2	TRBV18	CASSPLAGDGYTF	TGTGCCAGCTCACCATTGGCAGGGGATGGCTACACCTTC
many	.	TRBJ1-6	TRBV4-3	CASSQGSSYNSPLHF	TGCGCCAGCAGCCAGGGGAGCTCCTATAATTCACCCCTCCACTTT
many	.	TRBJ2-5	TRBV27	CASSFNPSGVRETQYF	TGTGCCAGCAGTTTTAACCCCTCAGGGGTCCGGGAGACCCAGTACTTC
few	TRBD2	TRBJ2-1	TRBV20-1	CSARHPSGGAGQFF	TGCAGTGCTAGACACCCTAGCGGGGGGGCCGGGCAGTTCTTC
.	.	TRBJ1-1	TRBV7-9	CASSPIGHPEAFF	TGTGCCAGCAGCCCCATCGGACATCCTGAAGCTTTCTTT
.	.	TRBJ2-1	TRBV11-2	CASSGPRVTRRSSYNEQFF	TGTGCCAGCAGCGGGCCGCGAGTTACGAGAAGAAGCTCCTACAATGAGCAGTTCTTC
few	TRBD1	TRBJ2-1	TRBV6-1	CASSAIDRATVDEQFF	TGTGCCAGCAGTGCGATAGACAGGGCCACTGTTGATGAGCAGTTCTTC
few	TRBD1	TRBJ1-4	TRBV7-9	CASSLAQWTGANEKLFF	TGTGCCAGCAGCTTAGCGCAATGGACAGGGGCAAATGAAAAACTGTTTTTT
many	.	TRBJ1-1	TRBV7-9	CASSFKSGNTEAFF	TGTGCCAGCAGCTTTAAATCCGGGAACACTGAAGCTTTCTTT
few	.	TRBJ2-1	TRBV7-9	CASVVGGFNEQFF	TGTGCCAGCGTAGTCGGTGGGTTCAATGAGCAGTTCTTC
many	.	TRBJ2-6	TRBV4-3	CASSQDLRVSGANVLTF	TGCGCCAGCAGCCAAGATTTGCGAGTCTCTGGGGCCAACGTCCTGACTTTC
many	TRBD1	TRBJ1-5	TRBV20-1	CSANSGRGSLLSNQPQHF	TGCAGTGCTAACTCGGGCAGGGGGTCACTTCTGAGCAATCAGCCCCAGCATTTT
.	TRBD2	TRBJ2-3	TRBV6-2/TRBV6-3	CASSRTSGGFTDTQYF	TGTGCCAGCAGCCGGACTAGCGGGGGGTTCACAGATACGCAGTATTTT
many	.	TRBJ2-5	TRBV11-2	CASSYQQGQTQYF	TGTGCCAGCAGCTACCAACAGGGACAGACCCAGTACTTC
many	TRBD1	TRBJ1-2	TRBV9	CASSVVSERQGADGYTF	TGTGCCAGCAGCGTAGTAAGCGAGAGACAGGGGGCGGATGGCTACACCTTC
many	TRBD2	TRBJ2-1	TRBV24-1	CATSDFWLAGAYNEQFF	TGTGCCACCAGTGATTTCTGGCTAGCGGGGGCTTACAATGAGCAGTTCTTC
many	TRBD1	TRBJ2-3	TRBV7-2	CASSLIAGQGLGSTDTQYF	TGTGCCAGCAGCTTAATCGCGGGACAGGGGCTCGGGAGCACAGATACGCAGTATTTT
many	.	TRBJ1-2	TRBV5-1	CASRSAGGSSGYTF	TGCGCCAGCAGGTCGGCGGGAGGGTCTTCTGGCTACACCTTC
.	TRBD1	TRBJ1-1	TRBV28	CALGGAGGGTEAFF	TGTGCCCTCGGCGGGGCAGGGGGAGGGACTGAAGCTTTCTTT
.	TRBD2	TRBJ2-2	TRBV10-3	CAISGTAGGPDTGELFF	TGTGCCATCAGTGGAACAGCGGGGGGGCCAGACACCGGGGAGCTGTTTTTT
many	.	TRBJ1-2	TRBV7-6	CASSLDRAGYGYTF	TGTGCCAGCAGCTTAGATAGGGCCGGCTATGGCTACACCTTC
many	TRBD2	TRBJ2-3	TRBV6-5	CASRGTSGARDTQYF	TGTGCCAGCAGGGGAACTAGCGGGGCCCGGGATACGCAGTATTTT
many	TRBD1	TRBJ2-7	TRBV7-9	CASSSGTGGPPKQYF	TGTGCCAGCAGCTCTGGGACAGGGGGACCGCCTAAGCAGTACTTC
.	TRBD2	TRBJ2-7	TRBV19	CASSMTSGEPYEQYF	TGTGCCAGTAGTATGACTAGCGGGGAGCCCTACGAGCAGTACTTC
few	.	TRBJ2-3	TRBV9	CASSAREGSSTDTQYF	TGTGCCAGCAGCGCCCGAGAAGGTTCTAGCACAGATACGCAGTATTTT
few	.	TRBJ2-5	TRBV24-1	CATSDATGFQETQYF	TGTGCCACCAGTGATGCGACAGGTTTTCAAGAGACCCAGTACTTC
.	TRBD1	TRBJ1-5	TRBV20-1	CSALRQGDQPQHF	TGCAGTGCACTCCGACAGGGCGATCAGCCCCAGCATTTT
few	.	TRBJ2-7	TRBV7-2	CASSESGAGISYEQYF	TGTGCCAGCAGCGAGTCGGGTGCAGGGATATCCTACGAGCAGTACTTC
few	.	TRBJ2-7	TRBV19	CASSERYSYEQYF	TGTGCCAGTAGCGAACGATACTCCTACGAGCAGTACTTC
many	.	TRBJ2-1	TRBV14	CASSQEWGLAPNEQFF	TGTGCCAGCAGCCAAGAATGGGGGCTAGCGCCGAATGAGCAGTTCTTC
few	.	TRBJ1-4	TRBV5-6	CASSSTLGGEKLFF	TGTGCCAGCAGTTCCACCTTAGGCGGGGAAAAACTGTTTTTT
many	.	TRBJ1-1	TRBV19	CASTSGFGNTEAFF	TGTGCCAGCACCTCGGGTTTTGGGAACACTGAAGCTTTCTTT
.	.	TRBJ1-2	TRBV30	CAWSGIRRNGYTF	TGTGCCTGGAGTGGGATCAGGAGAAATGGCTACACCTTC
many	.	TRBJ2-5	TRBV29-1	CSTGRGTQYF	TGCAGCACCGGACGGGGGACCCAGTACTTC
.	TRBD1	TRBJ2-1	TRBV18	CASSPQDRVTYNEQFF	TGTGCCAGCTCACCACAGGACAGGGTAACATACAATGAGCAGTTCTTC
.	.	TRBJ1-5	TRBV18	CASSSGRREEQPQHF	TGTGCCAGCTCATCGGGGCGGAGGGAGGAACAGCCCCAGCATTTT
.	.	TRBJ2-7	TRBV7-9	CASSLVWLDEQYF	TGTGCCAGCAGCTTAGTTTGGCTGGACGAGCAGTACTTC
many	.	TRBJ1-2	TRBV5-1	CASSLGTQKGYGYTF	TGCGCCAGCAGCTTGGGGACACAAAAGGGGTATGGCTACACCTTC